This TCR beta chain was documented in a study of T cell responses to AZD1222 COVID-19 vaccine. The CDR3 covers 12 residues. Germline V gene sequence: CDR1 WNHNN, CDR2 SYGVQD (reference sequence). With 2 bases removed from V and 6 bases from J, the gap between germline ends came to 7 bases. To note about this clone: Its antigen is still unknown.

Whole-study results and caveats: It was only a handful of AZD1222 recipients who were seropositive at baseline. Mostly white British, mostly female donors; authors suggested clonal diversity may be underestimated. Unmutated variant regions reportedly attract nearly half of all spike-specific TCRs.

TCRdb keeps only in-frame clones here, not all; method: immunoSEQ multiplex PCR. Of about 150,000 clones listed, around 89% were seen once; the top ten hold 3% to 4%. The chain recombines TRBV10-1 with TRBJ1-1; unclear D gene. The sequence came from an adult in good health. The sample here was peripheral blood, taken on day 0 of MenACWY control vaccination. The CDR3 coding sequence is TGCGCCAGCAGTGAGGGGCCACCTGAAGCTTTCTTT. It yields the protein CASSEGPPEAFF.